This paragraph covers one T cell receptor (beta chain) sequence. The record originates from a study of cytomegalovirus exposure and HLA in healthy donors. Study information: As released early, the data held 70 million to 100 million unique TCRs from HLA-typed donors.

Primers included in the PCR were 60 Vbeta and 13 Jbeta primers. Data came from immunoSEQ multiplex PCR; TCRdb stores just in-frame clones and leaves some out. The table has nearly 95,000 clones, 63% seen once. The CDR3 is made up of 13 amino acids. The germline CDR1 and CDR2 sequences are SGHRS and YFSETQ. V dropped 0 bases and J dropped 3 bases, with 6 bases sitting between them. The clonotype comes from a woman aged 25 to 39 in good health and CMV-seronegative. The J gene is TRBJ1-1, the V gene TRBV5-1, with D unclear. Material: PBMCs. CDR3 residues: CASSLGLDTEAFF. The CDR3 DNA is TGCGCCAGCAGCTTGGGTCTAGACACTGAAGCTTTCTTT. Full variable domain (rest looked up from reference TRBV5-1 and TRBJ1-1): KAGVTQTPRYLIKTRGQQVTLSCSPISGHRSVSWYQQTPGQGLQFLFEYFSETQRNKGNFPGRFSGRQFSNSRSEMNVSTLELGDSALYLCASSLGLDTEAFFGQGTRLTVV.